This TCR beta chain was recorded in a study of beta chain features in type 1 diabetes. Remarks on this clone: Its antigen remains unknown.

The germline gives CDR1 SGDLS, CDR2 YYNGEE. V lost 1 base and J 7 bases, leaving 11 bases between the germline ends. The CDR3 has 14 amino acids. Expressed TCRB transcripts were sequenced because the entire RNA isolate underwent reverse transcription. Generated by immunoSEQ multiplex PCR, the TCRdb table keeps only in-frame clones and is missing some. Of 810,000 or so clones in the sample, under 20% were seen once. Study observations and caveats: Cells with high TCR expression could be over-represented by cDNA sequencing.

This sequence was found in a woman under 30 in good health. The gene calls are TRBV9 and TRBJ1-4, with D perhaps matching TRBD1 (6 bases). Sequenced sample: naive CD4+ T cells from blood. The CDR3 protein is CASSVRGLGEKLFF. The CDR3 DNA sequence: TGTGCCAGCAGCGTACGGGGGCTGGGTGAAAAACTGTTTTTT.